Below are 13 T cell receptor beta chains sequenced from a single sample in a study of response to subunit inactivated influenza vaccine. MiXCR, applied by TCRdb to the RT-PCR reads, yields one record per CDR3 protein. The data contain under 750,000 distinct CDR3 sequences, about an eighth of them singletons. The input for sequencing was PBMCs from blood, taken on the day of vaccination. The receptors were gathered from a man aged 50 to 59 who received an inactivated influenza vaccine.

At least ten counts were recorded for this clonotype. V usage is TRBV18 and J usage is TRBJ2-5; TRBD1 might be the D (6 bases). CDR3 size: 15 residues. Per germline, CDR1 KGHSH and CDR2 LQKENI. V lost 0 bases, J lost 2 bases, and 10 bases lay in between. The CDR3 is CASSPPGHRQETQYF. In nucleotides, the CDR3 is TGTGCCAGCTCACCACCGGGACACCGACAAGAGACCCAGTACTTC.

This clonotype was seen only a few times. The chain recombines TRBV12-3 or TRBV12-4 with TRBJ2-7; 7 nucleotides agree with TRBD1. The V gene end was trimmed by 6 bases and the J gene end by 2 bases; junction bases not matched to a gene: 7. The CDR3 is 14 amino acids. As DNA, the CDR3 is TGTGCCAGCAGGAGGGGGCGGATAACCTACGAGCAGTACTTC. It codes for CASRRGRITYEQYF.

The chain's CDR3 is CASSSKGLDHTGELFF. The CDR3 DNA is TGCGCCAGCAGTTCGAAGGGACTAGACCACACCGGGGAGCTGTTTTTT. This sequence joins TRBV5-1 and TRBJ2-2; 8 bases line up with TRBD2. V dropped 5 bases and J dropped 3; count of bases not matched to a gene: 9. The CDR3 length is 16 residues. Germline loops: CDR1 SGHRS, CDR2 YFSETQ.

This chain uses TRBV28 with TRBJ2-7; tentative D call: TRBD1 (5 bases). The germline gives CDR1 MDHEN, CDR2 SYDVKM. There are 13 residues in the CDR3. The V gene lost 2 bases and the J gene lost 2 bases, with 7 bases spanning the gap. CDR3 amino acids: CASSLMGPYEQYF. DNA for the CDR3: TGTGCCAGCAGTTTAATGGGGCCCTACGAGCAGTACTTC.

This clonotype was observed many times. A clone one base away is much larger, so this may be a read error. The chain combines TRBV7-9 with TRBJ1-1; the D is unclear. Germline CDR1 SEHNR, CDR2 FQNEAQ (reference sequence). The CDR3 totals 12 residues. The V gene lost 5 bases and the J gene lost 0 bases, with 4 bases spanning the gap. The CDR3 DNA reads as TGTGCCAGCAGCCGGGTGAACACTGAAGCTTTCTTT. Its translation is CASSRVNTEAFF.

This clonotype was observed a few times. The chain recombines TRBV5-1 with TRBJ1-1, with TRBD1 matching over 8 bases. In germline, CDR1 is SGHRS, CDR2 YFSETQ. Trimming removed 0 bases from V and 3 bases from J; junction bases left unmatched: 4. CDR3 length equals 15 residues. As DNA, the CDR3 is TGCGCCAGCAGCTTGGTTTCAGGGGGCTACACTGAAGCTTTCTTT. As protein: CASSLVSGGYTEAFF.

The rearrangement links TRBV20-1 to TRBJ1-5, with a tentative D call TRBD1 (5 bases). The CDR3 length is 15 residues. Germline V lookup: CDR1 DFQATT, CDR2 SNEGSKA (reference sequence). The V end lost 4 bases, the J end lost 3 bases, and 16 bases lay between the germline ends. The CDR3 is CSATSGTDFNQPQHF. The CDR3 region has the DNA TGCAGTGCTACCTCCGGGACGGACTTCAATCAGCCCCAGCATTTT.

This clonotype was recorded a few times. DNA for the CDR3: TGTGCCAGCAGACCCTGGACTAGCGGGATCTACGAGCAGTACTTC. Protein sequence: CASRPWTSGIYEQYF. This chain joins TRBV28 and TRBJ2-7; 12 bases line up with TRBD2. The germline V gene encodes CDR1 MDHEN and CDR2 SYDVKM. Trimming removed 6 bases from V and 3 bases from J; junction bases left unmatched: 6. The CDR3 is 15 residues long.

This clonotype was observed a handful of times. The rearrangement uses TRBV7-9 and TRBJ1-2, with 9 bases identical to TRBD1. Germline loops: CDR1 SEHNR, CDR2 FQNEAQ (reference sequence). Trimming took 4 bases from V and 4 from J; bases not matched to a gene: 7. The CDR3 length is 15 residues. The CDR3 nucleotides are TGTGCCAGCAGCTCCGGGACAGGGATCAGCTATGGCTACACCTTC. It is translated as CASSSGTGISYGYTF.

J is TRBJ2-5 and V is TRBV25-1; possible D gene TRBD1, 5 bases. V was trimmed by 3 bases and J by 5 bases, leaving 13 bases between them. This CDR3 has 14 residues. CDR1 is MGHDK, CDR2 SYGVNS, per germline. CDR3 in DNA: TGTGCCAGCAGTGATTCGCAGGGCCACGAGACCCAGTACTTC. It is translated as CASSDSQGHETQYF.

The chain has TRBV6-2 or TRBV6-3 and TRBJ1-5; TRBD1 might be the D (6 bases). Per germline, CDR1 MNHEY and CDR2 SVGEGT. Trimming removed 4 bases from V and 4 bases from J, with 11 bases in between. This CDR3 has 14 amino acids. The chain's CDR3 is CASSWTAMNQPQHF. DNA of the CDR3: TGTGCCAGCAGTTGGACAGCGATGAATCAGCCCCAGCATTTT.

The CDR3 spells CASSEANVGEGAKNIQYF. The CDR3 coding sequence is TGTGCCAGCAGTGAAGCGAACGTAGGGGAGGGGGCCAAAAACATTCAGTACTTC. This chain connects TRBV6-1 to TRBJ2-4; TRBD2 matches 7 bases. The CDR3 loop spans 18 amino acids. Per germline, CDR1 MNHNS and CDR2 SASEGT. J lost 1 base, V lost 0 bases, and 9 bases had no gene match.

This clonotype was recorded a few times. The chain recombines TRBV30 with TRBJ2-2, with 9 bases identical to TRBD2. The CDR3 loop spans 14 amino acids. Germline loops: CDR1 GTSNPN, CDR2 SVGIG (reference sequence). Losses at the gene ends were 2 bases for V and 4 bases for J; bases not matched to a gene: 2. The CDR3 nucleotides are TGTGCCTGGAGTTTTAGCGGGAGCACCGGGGAGCTGTTTTTT. It is translated as CAWSFSGSTGELFF.